This T cell receptor beta chain was profiled in a study of cytomegalovirus exposure and HLA in healthy donors. The CDR3 is 17 residues long. PCR amplification relied on 60 Vbeta primers (plus 13 Jbeta primers). Repertoires were generated with immunoSEQ multiplex PCR, while TCRdb's copy carries only in-frame clones and drops some. The data show roughly 70,000 clones, 80% to 90% seen once. This receptor was obtained from a woman aged 25-40 years in good health and CMV-seropositive. The specimen was PBMCs. The V and J genes are TRBV21-1 and TRBJ2-1; TRBD2 reflects the table's D call only, with no check against the DNA. TRBV21-1 is labeled a pseudogene. CDR3 loop: CASSKEGTLGLYNEQFF. CDR3 nucleotides: TGTGCCAGCAGCAAAGAGGGGACTTTGGGACTCTACAATGAGCAGTTCTTC.